This TCR beta chain was sequenced for a study of blood T cell repertoires in COVID-19. From germline, CDR1 is SGHDT and CDR2 YYEEEE. V dropped 4 bases and J dropped 4 bases, with 9 bases sitting between them. The CDR3 is 13 amino acids. Method: immunoSEQ multiplex PCR; TCRdb's copy keeps in-frame clones and lacks some. The data hold just over 150,000 clones, with roughly 85% observed a single time. The receptor comes from a human donor with acute or convalescent COVID-19. The donor label of this sample is uncertain. The J gene is TRBJ2-1, the V gene TRBV5-6; D perhaps matches TRBD1 (5 bases). Input material: peripheral blood. DNA for the CDR3: TGTGCCAGCAGCCGCGCAGGGTACAATGAGCAGTTCTTC. Translating it yields CASSRAGYNEQFF. The whole variable domain, remainder taken from reference TRBV5-6 and TRBJ2-1, is DAGVTQSPTHLIKTRGQQVTLRCSPKSGHDTVSWYQQALGQGPQFIFQYYEEEERQRGNFPDRFSGHQFPNYSSELNVNALLLGDSALYLCASSRAGYNEQFFGPGTRLTVL.